This TCR beta chain was profiled in a study of T cell responses to AZD1222 COVID-19 vaccine. Study-wide background: Pooled samples include second doses given at about 4 or 12 weeks. General study findings and limits: Seropositive at baseline were only a handful of AZD1222 recipients. White British ancestry dominated among donors, who included more females, and clonal diversity was possibly underestimated. In all cases, repertoires were sampled only after the peak T cell response.

A note on this clone: The antigen is undetermined.

Profiling relied on immunoSEQ multiplex PCR, and the TCRdb table lists in-frame clones only, not all of them. Among about 130,000 clones, over 85% were seen once, and the ten largest hold roughly 2%. Sequencing used peripheral blood, obtained on day 0 of AZD1222 vaccination. This receptor was taken from an adult in good health.

CDR3 protein: CASSPRDNNSPLHF. Here the CDR3 DNA reads TGTGCCAGCAGTCCCCGGGATAATAATTCACCCCTCCACTTT. This chain links TRBV27 with TRBJ1-6; D is undetermined. CDR3 size: 14 residues. From germline, CDR1 is MNHEY and CDR2 SMNVEV (reference sequence). The V end was cut by 5 bases, the J end by 5 bases, with 10 bases between.